Listed here are 24 T cell receptor beta chains from one sample, sequenced in a study of blood T cell repertoires in COVID-19. The repertoire was sequenced with immunoSEQ multiplex PCR; TCRdb's copy has only in-frame clones and lacks some. The profile shows roughly 360,000 clones, more than 75% of them singletons. Material: PBMCs or T cells enriched from blood (not recorded which). These receptor sequences come from a man younger than 40 who had recovered from COVID-19.

In this sample, this clone turned up a few times. The CDR3 DNA reads TGCAGCGTTGAAGAATACAGGGGGAACTATGGCTACACCTTC. Translation: CSVEEYRGNYGYTF. The genes are TRBV29-1 and TRBJ1-2; 8 nucleotides match TRBD1. V lost 0 bases to trimming and J lost 2 bases; unmatched junction nucleotides: 2. CDR1 and CDR2 (germline): SQVTM, ANQGSEA. The CDR3 sequence is 14 residues long.

The rearrangement uses TRBV15 and TRBJ1-1, with a tentative D call TRBD1 (5 bases). Trimming left V 8 bases short and J 4 bases short, with 17 bases between. CDR3 size: 14 residues. Germline CDR1 is LNHNV and CDR2 is YYDKDF (reference sequence). Here the CDR3 reads CATQVKGKGTEAFF. CDR3 nucleotides: TGTGCCACCCAAGTCAAGGGGAAGGGCACTGAAGCTTTCTTT. The full variable domain, in which reference TRBV15 and TRBJ1-1 provide the parts outside the CDR3, is DAMVIQNPRYQVTQFGKPVTLSCSQTLNHNVMYWYQQKSSQAPKLLFHYYDKDFNNEADTPDNFQSRRPNTSFCFLDIRSPGLGDTAMYLCATQVKGKGTEAFFGQGTRLTVV.

The V and J genes are TRBV6-5 and TRBJ2-1; TRBD2 aligns across 11 bases. This CDR3 spans 15 amino acids. Germline values: CDR1 MNHEY, CDR2 SVGAGI. V lost 2 bases and J lost 7; bases outside the gene matches: 4. For the CDR3, the DNA is TGTGCCAGCAGTTACCCCCGGACTAGCGGGAATGAGCAGTTCTTC. Translating it yields CASSYPRTSGNEQFF.

The V gene is TRBV7-9, the J gene TRBJ1-2; TRBD1 agrees at 7 bases. After removal of 5 bases from V and 8 bases from J, the junction contained 8 bases not matched to a gene. The CDR3 sequence is 13 residues long. CDR1 SEHNR and CDR2 FQNEAQ come from the germline V gene (reference sequence). The DNA for the CDR3 is TGTGCCAGCAGCCCTACGGGACAGTTCGGCTACACCTTC. This translates into CASSPTGQFGYTF.

This chain uses TRBV6-5 with TRBJ2-3; D is uncertain. The germline V gene encodes CDR1 MNHEY and CDR2 SVGAGI. V was clipped by 10 bases and J by 3 bases, with 8 bases between them. This CDR3 comprises 11 residues. The chain's CDR3 is CATSQTDTQYF. The DNA for the CDR3 is TGTGCCACCAGCCAGACAGATACGCAGTATTTT.

The V gene is TRBV7-9, the J gene TRBJ2-5; unclear D gene. From germline, CDR1 is SEHNR and CDR2 FQNEAQ (reference sequence). The V and J ends lost 3 bases and 5 bases respectively, with 16 bases between them. This CDR3 is 15 amino acids long. The DNA of the CDR3 is TGTGCCAGCAGCTTCAGTCTTCCCGCCGGGGAGACCCAGTACTTC. Amino acids: CASSFSLPAGETQYF.

The chain is built from TRBV28 and TRBJ1-2, with TRBD1 identical over 7 bases. In germline, CDR1 is MDHEN, CDR2 SYDVKM. J gave up 4 bases and V 4 bases, and 6 bases lay outside the gene matches. The CDR3 loop spans 14 amino acids. The CDR3 coding sequence is TGTGCCAGCAGTTCCTCGACAGGGACCTATGGCTACACCTTC. This codes for CASSSSTGTYGYTF.

This clone was seen once. Different DNA sequences within this sample yield the same CDR3. The V gene is TRBV12-3 or TRBV12-4, the J gene TRBJ1-2, with 8 positions matching TRBD1. The CDR3 loop spans 13 amino acids. Trimming took 3 bases from V and 5 from J; bases not matched to a gene: 2. The CDR3: CASSFTGGYGYTF. CDR3 bases: TGTGCCAGCAGTTTTACAGGGGGATATGGCTACACCTTC.

The rearrangement uses TRBV3-1 (or the pseudogene TRBV3-2) and TRBJ1-4, with 9 bases fitting TRBD1. The ends lost 1 base at V and 8 bases at J; junction bases unmatched: 5. Germline CDR1 and CDR2: LGHDT and YNNKEL (reference sequence). CDR3 length: 15 amino acids. The CDR3 spells CASSQVGQGGEKLFF. For the CDR3, the DNA is TGTGCCAGCAGCCAAGTGGGACAGGGTGGAGAAAAACTGTTTTTT.

The chain carries TRBV7-9 and TRBJ1-3; D is ambiguous. CDR3 length equals 15 residues. Deletions cut 6 bases from V and 0 bases from J, with 12 bases between. Looked up from germline, CDR1 is SEHNR and CDR2 is FQNEAQ (reference sequence). The CDR3 reads CASSDILHSGNTIYF. The CDR3 region has the DNA TGTGCCAGCAGTGATATACTACACTCTGGAAACACCATATATTTT.

The V call is TRBV6-5, the J call TRBJ1-1; unclear D gene. CDR3 length: 13 residues. V was cut by 6 bases and J by 4 bases, with 12 bases left in between. Germline CDR1 and CDR2: MNHEY and SVGAGI. In DNA form, the CDR3 reads TGTGCCAGCAGCCCCGCGGTTGGCACTGAAGCTTTCTTT. This sequence encodes CASSPAVGTEAFF.

The chain couples TRBV3-1 (or the pseudogene TRBV3-2) to TRBJ1-3; TRBD1 is a possible D gene (6 bases). CDR3 length: 18 amino acids. CDR1 and CDR2 (germline): LGHDT, YNNKEL (reference sequence). V was clipped by 4 bases and J by 4 bases, with 23 bases between them. CDR3 coding DNA: TGTGCCAGCAGCCCAGGGGTTGAGAGGGGATTACGAGGAAACACCATATATTTT. Protein: CASSPGVERGLRGNTIYF.

This chain joins TRBV15 and TRBJ1-1, with 10 bases identical to TRBD1. V lost 6 bases and J lost 11; bases outside the gene matches: 6. The CDR3 extends over 12 amino acids. Germline V gene lookup returns CDR1 LNHNV and CDR2 YYDKDF (reference sequence). The CDR3 coding sequence is TGTGCCACCAGGACAGGGGGCGCCGAGGCTTTCTTT. Its protein is CATRTGGAEAFF. Supplemented by reference TRBV15 and TRBJ1-1, the full variable domain reads DAMVIQNPRYQVTQFGKPVTLSCSQTLNHNVMYWYQQKSSQAPKLLFHYYDKDFNNEADTPDNFQSRRPNTSFCFLDIRSPGLGDTAMYLCATRTGGAEAFFGQGTRLTVV.

V and J are TRBV30 and TRBJ2-1, with 8 bases that match TRBD2. This CDR3 has 14 amino acids. Germline V lookup: CDR1 GTSNPN, CDR2 SVGIG (reference sequence). V gave up 5 bases and J gave up 3 bases; unmatched junction bases: 6. The CDR3 spells CAWSPGLDYNEQFF. CDR3 coding DNA: TGTGCCTGGTCCCCGGGACTAGACTACAATGAGCAGTTCTTC.

V is TRBV6-5 and J is TRBJ1-1; unclear D gene. Between the trimmed V and J ends, which lost 4 bases and 8 bases, there was a span of 17 bases. Germline lookup yields CDR1 MNHEY and CDR2 SVGAGI. The CDR3 contains 14 residues. DNA of the CDR3: TGTGCCAGCAGTTCCGTTGGTCGGGTCTCAGAAGCTTTCTTT. Its translation: CASSSVGRVSEAFF.

The chain is built from TRBV19 and TRBJ1-2; D is ambiguous. Germline CDR1 and CDR2: LNHDA and SQIVND (reference sequence). The CDR3 runs 16 residues. The V gene lost 4 bases and the J gene lost 4 bases, with 19 bases spanning the gap. This CDR3 reads CASSTYDTGEGYGYTF. The DNA for the CDR3 is TGTGCCAGTAGTACTTACGACACGGGAGAGGGCTATGGCTACACCTTC.

The V call is TRBV12-5, the J call TRBJ2-1; TRBD1 aligns across 9 bases. The germline gives CDR1 LGHNT, CDR2 FRNRAP. V shed 6 bases, J shed 10 bases, and the junction held 19 bases outside the gene matches. This CDR3 comprises 17 residues. Here the CDR3 DNA reads TGTGCTAGTGGGCTACCCTTGGGGGGGACAGGGTTAAGGGAGCAGTTCTTC. It yields the protein CASGLPLGGTGLREQFF.

The chain recombines TRBV6-5 with TRBJ2-3, with D maybe TRBD2 (6 bases). Germline V gene sequence: CDR1 MNHEY, CDR2 SVGAGI. V was cut by 5 bases and J by 1 base, with 7 bases left in between. This CDR3 contains 13 residues. The CDR3 here is CASSKRGTDTQYF. In nucleotides, the CDR3 is TGTGCCAGCAGTAAGCGGGGCACAGATACGCAGTATTTT.

This chain links TRBV12-5 with TRBJ1-5, with unresolved D. The germline V gene encodes CDR1 LGHNT and CDR2 FRNRAP. The ends were cut back, 2 bases at V and 4 bases at J, with 9 bases in the middle. The CDR3 is 14 amino acids. CDR3 in DNA: TGTGCTAGTGGTTTGATCTCAGTTAATCAGCCCCAGCATTTT. Translated, it gives CASGLISVNQPQHF.

The chain joins TRBV19 to TRBJ1-4; TRBD1 is a possible D gene (6 bases). The length of the CDR3 is 14 residues. The V end lost 5 bases, the J end lost 2 bases, and 9 bases lay between the germline ends. The germline V gene has CDR1 LNHDA and CDR2 SQIVND (reference sequence). The CDR3 sequence is CASSAQGTNEKLFF. The CDR3 DNA sequence: TGTGCCAGTAGTGCCCAGGGGACTAATGAAAAACTGTTTTTT.

This clone was detected ten times or more. This chain links TRBV18 with TRBJ1-6; 7 bases map to TRBD1. CDR1 and CDR2 (germline): KGHSH, LQKENI. Losses at the gene ends were 8 bases for V and 6 bases for J; bases not matched to a gene: 10. The length of the CDR3 is 15 residues. The CDR3 DNA reads TGTGCCAGCCGACTACAGGGGCAGGGTAATTCACCCCTCCACTTT. Amino acids: CASRLQGQGNSPLHF.

This clone has only a few counts. The genes are TRBV6-4 and TRBJ1-2; D is unresolved. Trimming removed 3 bases from V and 4 bases from J, with 18 bases in between. The CDR3 has 16 residues. The germline V gene has CDR1 MRHNA and CDR2 SNTAGT. CDR3 protein: CASSEEGLGSFYGYTF. CDR3 DNA sequence: TGTGCCAGCAGTGAAGAAGGCCTTGGGAGCTTCTATGGCTACACCTTC.

A single count supports this clone. The chain couples TRBV27 to TRBJ1-2; 7 bases are a match to TRBD1. The CDR3 is 15 amino acids. Germline CDR1 and CDR2: MNHEY and SMNVEV (reference sequence). Losses at the gene ends were 3 bases for V and 4 bases for J; bases not matched to a gene: 8. CDR3: CASSLEPGQSYGYTF. The CDR3 DNA reads TGTGCCAGCAGTTTGGAACCGGGACAGAGCTATGGCTACACCTTC.

This chain uses TRBV7-9 with TRBJ2-5, with D uncertain. The CDR3 runs 14 residues. CDR1 SEHNR and CDR2 FQNEAQ come from the germline V gene (reference sequence). Trimming cost V 5 bases and J 3 bases, with 13 bases left between them. The CDR3 loop reads CASSPPGFEETQYF. The CDR3 DNA follows: TGTGCCAGCAGCCCTCCCGGTTTTGAAGAGACCCAGTACTTC. Filled out from reference TRBV7-9 and TRBJ2-5, the complete variable domain reads DTGVSQNPRHKITKRGQNVTFRCDPISEHNRLYWYRQTLGQGPEFLTYFQNEAQLEKSRLLSDRFSAERPKGSFSTLEIQRTEQGDSAMYLCASSPPGFEETQYFGPGTRLLVL.